This TCR beta chain came from a study of cytomegalovirus exposure and HLA in healthy donors. As for the study in general: Out of roughly 170 million T cells, an earlier analysis found roughly 100 million unique TCR beta sequences in total.

Vbeta (60) and Jbeta (13) primers were used in the PCR. Profiled with immunoSEQ multiplex PCR; TCRdb holds only in-frame clones, not every one. The sample has roughly 38,000 clones; around 76% are singletons. With respect to this clone: Its antigen remains unknown.

The CDR3 totals 12 residues. V gave up 6 bases and J gave up 8 bases, with 13 bases separating them. Germline V gene data show CDR1 as SEHNR and CDR2 as FQNEAQ (reference sequence). The study, taken as a whole, reports: Later work associated approximately 17,000 TCR beta sequences with HLA alleles at 0.05 false discovery rate. Donor immune exposure was known only as CMV serostatus. What a later analysis showed was that several of the most significant clusters appeared linked to common viral pathogens.

V and J are TRBV7-9 and TRBJ1-2; D is unclear. This receptor was identified in a woman aged 25 to 39 in good health and CMV-seropositive. Sequenced material: PBMCs. CDR3 sequence (DNA): TGTGCCAGCAGGTCGGTGGAGTGGGGCTACACCTTC. It codes for CASRSVEWGYTF.